The rows below give T cell receptor beta chains drawn from one sample of a study of vaccination and CD4 T cells after COVID-19. No antigens are known for them. TCRdb used MiXCR to reprocess the PCR reads, holding one entry per CDR3 protein. Among some 1,200 distinct CDR3 sequences listed, around 16% were seen once. Sequenced sample: CD4+ T cells from blood, cultured in vitro. The receptors were gathered from a human donor in good health. The CDR3 runs from the conserved cysteine through the conserved F or W. D genes are given only for firm matches. Not every row has a clone size; where given, it reads once, few, many or a size class.

V gene: TRBV7-9; CDR3 length: 17; D gene: TRBD2; J gene: TRBJ2-7; clone size: few; CDR3 DNA: TGTGCCAGCAGCTTAGAATCCGCGGGAGGACCCTCCTACGAGCAGTACTTC; CDR3 protein: CASSLESAGGPSYEQYF
V gene: TRBV20-1; CDR3 length: 13; D gene: -; J gene: TRBJ2-5; clone size: medium-sized; CDR3 DNA: TGCAGTGCTAGGCCCGGGAGTACAGAGACCCAGTACTTC; CDR3 protein: CSARPGSTETQYF
V gene: TRBV7-8; CDR3 length: 18; D gene: TRBD1; J gene: TRBJ2-1; clone size: few; CDR3 DNA: TGTGCCAGCAGCTTAGACCCTGGACAGGCCCTAACCTACAATGAGCAGTTCTTC; CDR3 protein: CASSLDPGQALTYNEQFF
V gene: TRBV27; CDR3 length: 12; D gene: -; J gene: TRBJ2-7; clone size: few; CDR3 DNA: TGTGCCAGCTCGGACAGAACCTACGAGCAGTACTTC; CDR3 protein: CASSDRTYEQYF
V gene: TRBV12-3/TRBV12-4; CDR3 length: 10; D gene: -; J gene: TRBJ1-3; clone size: -; CDR3 DNA: TGTGCCAGCAGTCGGAACACCATATATTTT; CDR3 protein: CASSRNTIYF
V gene: TRBV6-1; CDR3 length: 16; D gene: -; J gene: TRBJ2-7; clone size: medium-sized; CDR3 DNA: TGTGCCAGCATCCCAACCCGGGGAACAGGGCGCTACGAGCAGTACTTC; CDR3 protein: CASIPTRGTGRYEQYF
V gene: TRBV5-1; CDR3 length: 17; D gene: -; J gene: TRBJ1-1; clone size: -; CDR3 DNA: TGCGCCAGCAGCTCCCTGCCCAACAGGGCCGTGAACACTGAAGCTTTCTTT; CDR3 protein: CASSSLPNRAVNTEAFF
V gene: TRBV2; CDR3 length: 14; D gene: -; J gene: TRBJ2-7; clone size: -; CDR3 DNA: TGTGCCAGCAGGGCCTTGGGGAGCTCCTACGAGCAGTACTTC; CDR3 protein: CASRALGSSYEQYF
V gene: TRBV20-1; CDR3 length: 18; D gene: TRBD2; J gene: TRBJ2-7; clone size: few; CDR3 DNA: TGCAGTGCTAGAGACCCGACTAGCGGGAGGGCCTCTGCCTACGAGCAGTACTTC; CDR3 protein: CSARDPTSGRASAYEQYF
V gene: TRBV19; CDR3 length: 15; D gene: TRBD1; J gene: TRBJ1-5; clone size: -; CDR3 DNA: TGTGCCAGTAGTATATGGGGACAGAAGGATCAGCCCCAGCATTTT; CDR3 protein: CASSIWGQKDQPQHF
V gene: TRBV18; CDR3 length: 16; D gene: -; J gene: TRBJ1-1; clone size: few; CDR3 DNA: TGTGCCAGCTCACCACCGGGGACGGTACGGAACACTGAAGCTTTCTTT; CDR3 protein: CASSPPGTVRNTEAFF
V gene: TRBV7-2; CDR3 length: 14; D gene: -; J gene: TRBJ2-7; clone size: -; CDR3 DNA: TGTGCCAGCAGCTTAGACGGCAGGATCTACGAGCAGTGCTTC; CDR3 protein: CASSLDGRIYEQCF
V gene: TRBV9; CDR3 length: 12; D gene: -; J gene: TRBJ1-1; clone size: -; CDR3 DNA: TGTGCCAGCAGCGTAATGAACACTGAAGCTTTCTTT; CDR3 protein: CASSVMNTEAFF
V gene: TRBV20-1; CDR3 length: 14; D gene: TRBD1; J gene: TRBJ1-6; clone size: medium-sized; CDR3 DNA: TGCAGTGCTAGCGTTGACAGGGCAGGATCACCCCTCCACTTT; CDR3 protein: CSASVDRAGSPLHF
V gene: TRBV30; CDR3 length: 11; D gene: -; J gene: TRBJ2-7; clone size: -; CDR3 DNA: TGTGCCTGGAGTTGGGAGAACGAGCAGTACTTC; CDR3 protein: CAWSWENEQYF
V gene: TRBV12-3/TRBV12-4; CDR3 length: 14; D gene: -; J gene: TRBJ1-2; clone size: -; CDR3 DNA: TGTGCCAGCAGCCTGCTCCCAGGGGTAGACGGCTACACCTTC; CDR3 protein: CASSLLPGVDGYTF
V gene: TRBV11-2; CDR3 length: 16; D gene: -; J gene: TRBJ1-3; clone size: -; CDR3 DNA: TGTGCCAGCAGCTTAGATCTCTACAGGGTCGGAAACACCATATATTTT; CDR3 protein: CASSLDLYRVGNTIYF
V gene: TRBV10-3; CDR3 length: 14; D gene: -; J gene: TRBJ2-3; clone size: medium-sized; CDR3 DNA: TGTGCCATCAGTAACCCTAGTAACACAGATACGCAGTATTTT; CDR3 protein: CAISNPSNTDTQYF
V gene: TRBV5-4; CDR3 length: 14; D gene: TRBD2; J gene: TRBJ2-5; clone size: -; CDR3 DNA: TGTGCCAGCAGCGCCTCCGGGAGGTGGGAGACCCAGTACTTC; CDR3 protein: CASSASGRWETQYF
V gene: TRBV19; CDR3 length: 15; D gene: -; J gene: TRBJ2-6; clone size: few; CDR3 DNA: TGTGCCAGTAGTCAACAGGTCTCTGGGGCCAACGTCCTGACTTTC; CDR3 protein: CASSQQVSGANVLTF
V gene: TRBV7-8; CDR3 length: 16; D gene: TRBD2; J gene: TRBJ2-1; clone size: few; CDR3 DNA: TGTGCCAGCAGCTCGCTAAGGACTAGCAATCTCGATGAGCAGTTCTTC; CDR3 protein: CASSSLRTSNLDEQFF
V gene: TRBV5-1; CDR3 length: 13; D gene: -; J gene: TRBJ2-1; clone size: -; CDR3 DNA: TGCGCCAGCAGCTTGGGGCCCCAAAATGAGCAGTTCTTC; CDR3 protein: CASSLGPQNEQFF
V gene: TRBV30; CDR3 length: 14; D gene: -; J gene: TRBJ2-1; clone size: -; CDR3 DNA: TGTGCCTGGATGGCGGGACCAGCCCCCAATGAGCAGTTCTTC; CDR3 protein: CAWMAGPAPNEQFF
V gene: TRBV20-1; CDR3 length: 15; D gene: -; J gene: TRBJ2-7; clone size: -; CDR3 DNA: TGCAGTGCCCCCCGGTACGCCTCGACCCCCTACGAGCAGTACTTC; CDR3 protein: CSAPRYASTPYEQYF
V gene: TRBV24-1; CDR3 length: 15; D gene: TRBD1; J gene: TRBJ2-1; clone size: medium-sized; CDR3 DNA: TGTGCCACCAGTGATTTGGGGACAGGGCTCGGAGAGCAGTTCTTC; CDR3 protein: CATSDLGTGLGEQFF
V gene: TRBV28; CDR3 length: 17; D gene: -; J gene: TRBJ2-3; clone size: few; CDR3 DNA: TGTGCCAGCAGTTTATCTAGACAGATCTATAGCACAGATACGCAGTATTTT; CDR3 protein: CASSLSRQIYSTDTQYF
V gene: TRBV20-1; CDR3 length: 14; D gene: -; J gene: TRBJ1-5; clone size: -; CDR3 DNA: TGCAGTGCACAGGGATGGGGTAGCAATCAGCCCCAGCATTTT; CDR3 protein: CSAQGWGSNQPQHF
V gene: TRBV28; CDR3 length: 15; D gene: -; J gene: TRBJ1-1; clone size: few; CDR3 DNA: TGTGCCAGCAGTTTATTGGCAGGGTCTTTTGGTGAAGCTTTCTTT; CDR3 protein: CASSLLAGSFGEAFF
V gene: TRBV29-1; CDR3 length: 14; D gene: -; J gene: TRBJ2-7; clone size: few; CDR3 DNA: TGCAGCGTTGAAGATCCCGGGACCACCTACGAGCAGTACTTC; CDR3 protein: CSVEDPGTTYEQYF
V gene: TRBV6-2/TRBV6-3; CDR3 length: 17; D gene: TRBD1; J gene: TRBJ2-3; clone size: medium-sized; CDR3 DNA: TGTGCCAGCAGTTACCGGACAGGCGGCATGGGCACAGATACGCAGTATTTT; CDR3 protein: CASSYRTGGMGTDTQYF
V gene: TRBV14; CDR3 length: 15; D gene: -; J gene: TRBJ1-2; clone size: -; CDR3 DNA: TGTGCCAGCAGCCAAGATCCCACCGTACCCTATGGCTACACCTTC; CDR3 protein: CASSQDPTVPYGYTF
V gene: TRBV30; CDR3 length: 13; D gene: TRBD1; J gene: TRBJ2-7; clone size: few; CDR3 DNA: TGTGCCTGGAATGGACAGGGGTCTCACGAGCAGTACTTC; CDR3 protein: CAWNGQGSHEQYF
V gene: TRBV29-1; CDR3 length: 17; D gene: -; J gene: TRBJ1-5; clone size: -; CDR3 DNA: TGCAGCGTTGAAATCCTAAGGTGTGGGGACAGCAATCAGCCCCAGCATTTT; CDR3 protein: CSVEILRCGDSNQPQHF
V gene: TRBV7-2; CDR3 length: 14; D gene: -; J gene: TRBJ2-5; clone size: medium-sized; CDR3 DNA: TGTGCCAGCAGCTTAAGCGGGTCCCAAGAGACCCAGTACTTC; CDR3 protein: CASSLSGSQETQYF
V gene: TRBV6-2/TRBV6-3; CDR3 length: 15; D gene: -; J gene: TRBJ2-7; clone size: few; CDR3 DNA: TGTGCCAGCAGTTACCGGTTTTACAAATCCTACGAGCAGTACTTC; CDR3 protein: CASSYRFYKSYEQYF
V gene: TRBV29-1; CDR3 length: 15; D gene: TRBD1; J gene: TRBJ1-2; clone size: medium-sized; CDR3 DNA: TGCAGCGTAGAGGCGACAGGGGCTCGTAACTATGGCTACACCTTC; CDR3 protein: CSVEATGARNYGYTF
V gene: TRBV5-1; CDR3 length: 14; D gene: TRBD2; J gene: TRBJ2-5; clone size: -; CDR3 DNA: TGCGCCAGCAGCCAGGGACTAGCGGAAGAGACCCAGTACTTC; CDR3 protein: CASSQGLAEETQYF
V gene: TRBV5-4; CDR3 length: 19; D gene: TRBD1; J gene: TRBJ1-5; clone size: -; CDR3 DNA: TGTGCCAGCAGCTTTAAACAGGACAGGGGGAGATATAGCAATCAGCCCCAGCATTTT; CDR3 protein: CASSFKQDRGRYSNQPQHF
V gene: TRBV7-9; CDR3 length: 11; D gene: -; J gene: TRBJ2-7; clone size: few; CDR3 DNA: TGTGCCAGCAGCTTAGTCCACGAGCAGTACTTC; CDR3 protein: CASSLVHEQYF
V gene: TRBV19; CDR3 length: 13; D gene: TRBD1; J gene: TRBJ2-5; clone size: -; CDR3 DNA: TGTGCCAGCTCGACAGGGGTCGGAGAGACCCAGTACTTC; CDR3 protein: CASSTGVGETQYF
V gene: TRBV5-5; CDR3 length: 16; D gene: -; J gene: TRBJ1-2; clone size: few; CDR3 DNA: TGTGCCAGCAGCGTCCCGGGAGGGACTGCTAACTATGGCTACACCTTC; CDR3 protein: CASSVPGGTANYGYTF
V gene: TRBV12-3/TRBV12-4; CDR3 length: 14; D gene: -; J gene: TRBJ2-6; clone size: few; CDR3 DNA: TGTGCCAGCAGTGGACAGTCTGGGGCCAACGTCCTGACTTTC; CDR3 protein: CASSGQSGANVLTF
V gene: TRBV7-8; CDR3 length: 13; D gene: TRBD1; J gene: TRBJ1-1; clone size: medium-sized; CDR3 DNA: TGTGCCAGCAGCCTACAGGGGATCACTGAAGCTTTCTTT; CDR3 protein: CASSLQGITEAFF
V gene: TRBV5-4; CDR3 length: 18; D gene: -; J gene: TRBJ2-5; clone size: medium-sized; CDR3 DNA: TGTGCCAGCAGCCAGGGTGCAGGGGGGGAGGCTAGGCTGGAGACCCAGTACTTC; CDR3 protein: CASSQGAGGEARLETQYF
V gene: TRBV7-3; CDR3 length: 16; D gene: TRBD2; J gene: TRBJ2-2; clone size: few; CDR3 DNA: TGTGCCAGCAGCTTGGGACTAGCGTGGATGCCAGGGGAGCTGTTTTTT; CDR3 protein: CASSLGLAWMPGELFF
V gene: TRBV19; CDR3 length: 14; D gene: -; J gene: TRBJ2-6; clone size: few; CDR3 DNA: TGTGCCAGTAGCATCGGATCTGGGGCCAACGTCCTGACTTTC; CDR3 protein: CASSIGSGANVLTF
V gene: TRBV12-3/TRBV12-4; CDR3 length: 18; D gene: -; J gene: TRBJ1-5; clone size: -; CDR3 DNA: TGTGCCAGCAGCGAACAGAGGGCTGGGTGGGGTGGGAATCAGCCCCAGCATTTT; CDR3 protein: CASSEQRAGWGGNQPQHF
V gene: TRBV6-2/TRBV6-3; CDR3 length: 17; D gene: TRBD2; J gene: TRBJ2-5; clone size: medium-sized; CDR3 DNA: TGTGCCAGCAGACGACCCTCGACTAGCCCTAAACAAGAGACCCAGTACTTC; CDR3 protein: CASRRPSTSPKQETQYF
V gene: TRBV12-3/TRBV12-4; CDR3 length: 18; D gene: -; J gene: TRBJ1-4; clone size: -; CDR3 DNA: TGTGCCAGCAGTTATGGAAGCCTTCAGGGGAGGACTAATGAAAAACTGTTTTTT; CDR3 protein: CASSYGSLQGRTNEKLFF
V gene: TRBV5-1; CDR3 length: 13; D gene: -; J gene: TRBJ1-1; clone size: few; CDR3 DNA: TGCGCCAGCAGCTTATGGGTGAACACTGAAGCTTTCTTT; CDR3 protein: CASSLWVNTEAFF
V gene: TRBV27; CDR3 length: 15; D gene: -; J gene: TRBJ1-2; clone size: medium-sized; CDR3 DNA: TGTGCCAGCAGTAAACACAGGGCTGAGGGCTATGGCTACACCTTC; CDR3 protein: CASSKHRAEGYGYTF
V gene: TRBV5-1; CDR3 length: 14; D gene: -; J gene: TRBJ2-7; clone size: -; CDR3 DNA: TGCGCCAGCAGCTTTGAAGCTACAGGCTACGAGCAGTACTTC; CDR3 protein: CASSFEATGYEQYF
V gene: TRBV11-3; CDR3 length: 16; D gene: TRBD2; J gene: TRBJ2-3; clone size: few; CDR3 DNA: TGTGCCAGCAGCCTTGGGACTAGCGGGAGAACAGATACGCAGTATTTT; CDR3 protein: CASSLGTSGRTDTQYF
V gene: TRBV7-9; CDR3 length: 16; D gene: TRBD1; J gene: TRBJ2-1; clone size: -; CDR3 DNA: TGTGCCAGCAGCTTGGAGACAGGGGGCATCTACAATGAGCAGTTCTTC; CDR3 protein: CASSLETGGIYNEQFF
V gene: TRBV28; CDR3 length: 15; D gene: TRBD1; J gene: TRBJ2-7; clone size: -; CDR3 DNA: TGTGCCAGCAGTTTCTCAAGACAGGGGGTTGCCGAGCAGTACTTC; CDR3 protein: CASSFSRQGVAEQYF
V gene: TRBV20-1; CDR3 length: 13; D gene: -; J gene: TRBJ2-7; clone size: medium-sized; CDR3 DNA: TGCAGTGCTAGTCGGCAGGTTGGGGTCGAGCAGTACTTC; CDR3 protein: CSASRQVGVEQYF